This T cell receptor (beta chain) was observed in a study of blood T cells in healthy people across ages. Study-wide background: Roughly one uniquely barcoded beta molecule per two T cells was captured.

Donors ranged from about 6 to 95 years old and were healthy Caucasians in Russia. It was with a sample-barcoded 5' primer and a J-beta primer mix that a second PCR of about 6 to 12 cycles was run. From each sample, at least 2.5 million paired-end reads containing CDR3 were obtained. One entry per CDR3 protein, called by TCRdb with MiXCR from the 5' RACE reads. The repertoire holds about 900,000 distinct CDR3 sequences, with around two thirds as singletons. In the case of this clonotype: Its antigen is as yet unknown.

Study observations and caveats: CMV status of donors was unknown, possibly confounding expanded clonotype changes.

V was trimmed by 0 bases and J by 10 bases, leaving 14 bases between them. The CDR3 consists of 14 residues. Germline V CDR1 and CDR2: SGDLS, YYNGEE. This chain joins TRBV9 and TRBJ2-1; tentatively, D is TRBD2 (5 bases). The sequence came from a man younger than 40 in good health. What was sequenced was blood. The CDR3 reads CASSVGSSSGEQFF. CDR3 nucleotide sequence: TGTGCCAGCAGCGTAGGGTCTTCCTCGGGGGAGCAGTTCTTC.